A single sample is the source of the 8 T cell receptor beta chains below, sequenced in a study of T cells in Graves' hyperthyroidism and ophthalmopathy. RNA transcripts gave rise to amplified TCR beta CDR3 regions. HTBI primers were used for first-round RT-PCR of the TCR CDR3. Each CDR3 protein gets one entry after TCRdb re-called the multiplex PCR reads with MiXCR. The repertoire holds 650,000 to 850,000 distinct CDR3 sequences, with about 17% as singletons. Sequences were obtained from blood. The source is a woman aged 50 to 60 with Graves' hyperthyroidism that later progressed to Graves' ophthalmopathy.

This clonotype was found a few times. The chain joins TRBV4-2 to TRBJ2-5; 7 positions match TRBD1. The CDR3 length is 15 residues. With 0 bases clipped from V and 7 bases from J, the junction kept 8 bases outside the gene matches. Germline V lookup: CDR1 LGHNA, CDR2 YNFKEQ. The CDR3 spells CASSQEYRTGRTQYF. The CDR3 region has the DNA TGTGCCAGCAGCCAAGAATACCGGACAGGCCGGACCCAGTACTTC.

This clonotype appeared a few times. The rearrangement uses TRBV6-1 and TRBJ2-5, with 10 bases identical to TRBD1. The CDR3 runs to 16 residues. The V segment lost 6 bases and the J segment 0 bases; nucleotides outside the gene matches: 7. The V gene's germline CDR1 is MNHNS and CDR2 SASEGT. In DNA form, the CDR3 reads TGTGCCAGCAGCTCCGGGACAGGGGACGACCAAGAGACCCAGTACTTC. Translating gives CASSSGTGDDQETQYF.

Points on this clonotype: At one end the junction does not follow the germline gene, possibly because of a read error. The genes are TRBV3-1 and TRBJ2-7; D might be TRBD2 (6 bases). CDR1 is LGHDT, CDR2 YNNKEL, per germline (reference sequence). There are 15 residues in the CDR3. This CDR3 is CASSQQPGTSFEQYF. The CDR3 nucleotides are TGCGCCAGCAGCCAACAACCTGGGACTTCGTTCGAGCAGTACTTC.

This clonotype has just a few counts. The DNA of the CDR3 is TGTGCCAGCAGTTTAATGGCGCAAGAGACCCAGTACTTC. Its translation: CASSLMAQETQYF. The chain uses TRBV12-3 or TRBV12-4 and TRBJ2-5, with D unresolved. CDR3 length: 13 amino acids. Trimming stripped 2 bases from V and 2 bases from J, with 6 bases between.

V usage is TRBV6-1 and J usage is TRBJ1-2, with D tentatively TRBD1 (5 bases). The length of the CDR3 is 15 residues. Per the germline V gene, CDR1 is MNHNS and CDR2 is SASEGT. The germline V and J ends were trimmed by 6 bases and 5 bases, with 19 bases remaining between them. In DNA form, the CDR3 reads TGTGCCAGCAGAAATCCGGGACTACCCCTATATGGCTACACCTTC. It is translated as CASRNPGLPLYGYTF.

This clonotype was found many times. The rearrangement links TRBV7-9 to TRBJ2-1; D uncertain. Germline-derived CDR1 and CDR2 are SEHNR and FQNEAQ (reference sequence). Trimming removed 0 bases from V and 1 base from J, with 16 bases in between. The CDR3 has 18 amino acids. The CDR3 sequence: CASSLAWPPSGSYNEQFF. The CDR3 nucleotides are TGTGCCAGCAGCTTAGCGTGGCCTCCCTCCGGATCCTACAATGAGCAGTTCTTC.

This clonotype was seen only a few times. The CDR3 sequence is CASSRQGFSYEQYF. The CDR3 DNA reads as TGTGCCAGCAGCCGACAGGGGTTCTCCTACGAGCAGTACTTC. This chain links TRBV12-3 or TRBV12-4 with TRBJ2-7, with TRBD1 identical over 8 bases. The V gene end was trimmed by 6 bases and the J gene end by 0 bases; junction bases not matched to a gene: 4. CDR3 length equals 14 residues.

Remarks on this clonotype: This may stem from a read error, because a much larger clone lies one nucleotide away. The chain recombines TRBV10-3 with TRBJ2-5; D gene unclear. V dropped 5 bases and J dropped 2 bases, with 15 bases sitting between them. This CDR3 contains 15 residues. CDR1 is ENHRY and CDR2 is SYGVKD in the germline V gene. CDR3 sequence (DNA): TGTGCCATCAGTTTAATCCCCATCGCACAAGAGACCCAGTACTTC. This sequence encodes CAISLIPIAQETQYF.